What follows are 16 T cell receptor beta chains derived from one specimen sequenced in a study of CD8 T cells in ankylosing spondylitis. TCRdb independently ran MiXCR on the 5' RACE reads; one entry per CDR3 protein. The sample has 350,000 to 400,000 distinct CDR3 sequences, about 20% seen once. The sample consisted of blood, either unsorted or a sorted T cell fraction (not recorded which). These receptors were obtained from a male donor with ankylosing spondylitis or in good health (not recorded which).

This clonotype was counted a few times. The CDR3 DNA reads TGTGCCAGCAGTTCTGGACTAGCGGGGACAAGGGAGACCCAGTACTTC. As protein: CASSSGLAGTRETQYF. The V and J genes are TRBV12-3 or TRBV12-4 and TRBJ2-5, with TRBD2 matching over 12 bases. The V gene end was trimmed by 4 bases and the J gene end by 5 bases; junction bases not matched to a gene: 8. This CDR3 has 16 amino acids.

This chain joins TRBV20-1 and TRBJ2-7; the D gene is possibly TRBD1 (6 bases). The length of the CDR3 is 13 residues. Germline V gives CDR1 DFQATT, CDR2 SNEGSKA (reference sequence). The ends were cut back, 3 bases at V and 9 bases at J, with 18 bases in the middle. CDR3 DNA sequence: TGCAGTGCTAGCGGGCAGGGGTTTTGGGGGCAGTACTTC. It is translated as CSASGQGFWGQYF.

The gene calls are TRBV20-1 and TRBJ1-1; unclear D gene. Trimming took 5 bases from V and 4 from J, leaving 14 bases between them. The germline gives CDR1 DFQATT, CDR2 SNEGSKA (reference sequence). There are 13 residues in the CDR3. CDR3 sequence: CSAGLPRSTEAFF. Written as DNA, the CDR3 is TGCAGTGCTGGTTTGCCACGGAGCACTGAAGCTTTCTTT.

The V call is TRBV28, the J call TRBJ2-7; the D is unclear. The V and J ends lost 5 bases and 1 base respectively, with 6 bases between them. This CDR3 is built from 12 residues. Germline V gives CDR1 MDHEN, CDR2 SYDVKM. The CDR3 nucleotides read TGTGCCAGCAGTATTTCATCCTACGAGCAGTACTTC. Amino acid sequence: CASSISSYEQYF.

This clonotype has just a few counts. V and J are TRBV7-6 and TRBJ1-5, with D possibly matching TRBD1 (6 bases). The CDR3 covers 14 residues. V gave up 4 bases and J gave up 1 base, with 8 bases separating them. Looked up from germline, CDR1 is SGHVS and CDR2 is FNYEAQ. CDR3 loop: CASSSQGSNQPQHF. The CDR3 bases are TGTGCCAGCAGCTCACAGGGAAGCAATCAGCCCCAGCATTTT.

V usage is TRBV7-8 and J usage is TRBJ2-3; TRBD1 matches at 11 bases. The junction had 4 bases not matched to a gene; V was cut back by 5 bases and J by 6 bases. This CDR3 spans 14 amino acids. The germline CDR1 and CDR2 sequences are SGHVS and FQNEAQ. CDR3 in DNA: TGTGCCAGCAGCCGGGACAGGGGGGAGGATACGCAGTATTTT. It codes for CASSRDRGEDTQYF.

The chain links TRBV7-9 to TRBJ2-3; 8 nucleotides match TRBD1. The junction had 7 bases not matched to a gene; V was cut back by 3 bases and J by 5 bases. The germline V gene encodes CDR1 SEHNR and CDR2 FQNEAQ (reference sequence). This CDR3 is 15 amino acids long. CDR3 sequence: CASSFLRDRQDTQYF. For the CDR3, the DNA is TGTGCCAGCAGCTTTTTACGGGACAGGCAAGATACGCAGTATTTT.

This clonotype was recorded many times. V gene TRBV12-3 or TRBV12-4 combines with J gene TRBJ2-3, with TRBD2 identical over 11 bases. J gave up 3 bases and V 3 bases, and 2 bases lay outside the gene matches. The CDR3 extends over 15 amino acids. CDR3 nucleotide sequence: TGTGCCAGCAGTTTTACTAGCGGGGGAACAGATACGCAGTATTTT. Its protein is CASSFTSGGTDTQYF.

The chain uses TRBV6-1 and TRBJ2-1; no definite D call. V was pared by 6 bases and J by 1 base, with 13 bases between. CDR3 size: 15 residues. Looked up from germline, CDR1 is MNHNS and CDR2 is SASEGT. The CDR3 sequence is CASRHLDGSYNEQFF. For the CDR3, the DNA is TGTGCCAGCAGGCACTTGGATGGGTCCTACAATGAGCAGTTCTTC.

The CDR3 spells CASSQGQGGIGYTF. The CDR3 nucleotides read TGCGCCAGCAGCCAAGGACAGGGGGGAATAGGCTACACCTTC. The chain couples TRBV4-1 to TRBJ1-2; 9 bases align to TRBD1. V dropped 1 base and J dropped 8; count of bases not matched to a gene: 5. Germline V gene data show CDR1 as MGHRA and CDR2 as YSYEKL. The CDR3 consists of 14 residues.

In this sample, this clonotype turned up a few times. CDR3 sequence reads: CASSPDRVENQPQHF. CDR3 DNA sequence: TGTGCCAGCAGTCCCGACAGGGTGGAGAATCAGCCCCAGCATTTT. V usage is TRBV6-1 and J usage is TRBJ1-5, with 7 bases identical to TRBD1. Germline V gene data show CDR1 as MNHNS and CDR2 as SASEGT. The ends lost 5 bases at V and 4 bases at J; junction bases unmatched: 8. This CDR3 is 15 amino acids long.

The table lists this clonotype with a few counts. The CDR3 protein is CASSSPPSRGGNYGYTF. The CDR3 nucleotides are TGTGCCAGCAGTTCCCCGCCGAGCAGGGGCGGAAACTATGGCTACACCTTC. The chain has TRBV28 and TRBJ1-2, with D possibly being TRBD1 (6 bases). This CDR3 is built from 17 residues. V dropped 4 bases and J dropped 2 bases, with 20 bases sitting between them. Germline CDR1 reads MDHEN; CDR2 reads SYDVKM.

The chain couples TRBV15 to TRBJ2-1; 8 nucleotides agree with TRBD2. Germline assignment: CDR1 LNHNV and CDR2 YYDKDF (reference sequence). J was trimmed by 8 bases and V by 0 bases; bases with no gene match: 9. This CDR3 has 16 residues. CDR3 in amino acids: CATSRDLGSGVDEQFF. CDR3 nucleotide sequence: TGTGCCACCAGCAGAGATCTAGGTAGCGGGGTCGATGAGCAGTTCTTC.

This clonotype was seen a few times. This sequence joins TRBV6-6 and TRBJ2-5; D possibly corresponds to TRBD1 (6 bases). Germline-derived CDR1 and CDR2 are MNHNY and SVGAGI (reference sequence). Trimming removed 6 bases at V and 4 bases at J, with 12 bases between. This CDR3 contains 13 residues. CDR3 nucleotides: TGTGCCAGCAGGGTTGGGGGCGCAGAGACCCAGTACTTC. Residues: CASRVGGAETQYF.

The chain combines TRBV6-1 with TRBJ1-1, with D possibly matching TRBD1 (5 bases). The V gene's germline CDR1 is MNHNS and CDR2 SASEGT. Trimming left V 10 bases short and J 1 base short, with 16 bases between. The CDR3 contains 14 residues. This CDR3 reads CAIRRGWENTEAFF. In nucleotides, the CDR3 is TGTGCCATCAGGCGGGGGTGGGAGAACACTGAAGCTTTCTTT.

At least ten counts were recorded for this clonotype. Here the CDR3 DNA reads TGTGCCATCAGTGAGCTAGAAAGGGCAGAGACCCAGTACTTC. As protein: CAISELERAETQYF. This chain connects TRBV10-3 to TRBJ2-5; no firm D call. This CDR3 spans 14 amino acids. The V end lost 2 bases, the J end lost 4 bases, and 11 bases lay between the germline ends. Germline loops: CDR1 ENHRY, CDR2 SYGVKD.